What follows are 28 T cell receptor beta chains derived from one specimen sequenced in a study of post-analysis software for immune sequencing data. Unique molecular identifiers were present in the TCR beta cDNA libraries. TCRdb passed the PCR reads through MiXCR, listing each CDR3 protein once. The sample holds roughly 540,000 distinct CDR3 sequences, 30% to 40% seen once. No cognate antigen is known for these TCRs. Study-level points and caveats: Controls showed lower frequencies than patients for a few TRBV segments, and TRBV5-6, TRBV5-1 and TRBV20-1 were among these.

The sequenced sample consisted of blood. Every receptor here comes from a girl aged 2-17 years with multiple sclerosis.

This clonotype was counted many times. The chain uses TRBV5-1 and TRBJ2-3; D is undetermined. There are 12 residues in the CDR3. With 4 bases removed from V and 5 bases from J, the gap between germline ends came to 8 bases. Germline-derived CDR1 and CDR2 are SGHRS and YFSETQ. Here the CDR3 reads CASSRSGDTQYF. The CDR3 DNA sequence: TGCGCCAGCAGCAGATCAGGAGATACGCAGTATTTT.

This sequence joins TRBV10-3 and TRBJ2-7; 9 bases fit TRBD1. Germline values: CDR1 ENHRY, CDR2 SYGVKD. The CDR3 has 14 residues. With 6 bases clipped from V and 3 bases from J, the junction kept 6 bases outside the gene matches. The CDR3 DNA sequence: TGTGCCATCAGGGACGGGACAGGGTACTACGAGCAGTACTTC. Translating it yields CAIRDGTGYYEQYF.

The chain links TRBV5-1 to TRBJ2-3; the D is unclear. Germline V CDR1 and CDR2: SGHRS, YFSETQ. This CDR3 is built from 14 residues. V was clipped by 0 bases and J by 6 bases, with 11 bases between them. For the CDR3, the DNA is TGCGCCAGCAGCTTGGCCGTGAACGGGGATACGCAGTATTTT. Protein: CASSLAVNGDTQYF. Filled out from reference TRBV5-1 and TRBJ2-3, the complete variable domain reads KAGVTQTPRYLIKTRGQQVTLSCSPISGHRSVSWYQQTPGQGLQFLFEYFSETQRNKGNFPGRFSGRQFSNSRSEMNVSTLELGDSALYLCASSLAVNGDTQYFGPGTRLTVL.

There are a few counts of this clonotype. The V call is TRBV3-1, the J call TRBJ2-7; D ambiguous. Per germline, CDR1 LGHDT and CDR2 YNNKEL (reference sequence). The length of the CDR3 is 12 residues. Trimming left V 2 bases short and J 6 bases short, with 8 bases between. The CDR3 loop is CASSQTPSEQYF. CDR3 nucleotides: TGTGCCAGCAGCCAAACACCCTCCGAGCAGTACTTC.

The chain employs TRBV20-1 and TRBJ1-2; D is possibly TRBD1 (5 bases). Germline CDR1 is DFQATT and CDR2 is SNEGSKA (reference sequence). CDR3 length equals 13 residues. With 5 bases removed from V and 4 bases from J, the gap between germline ends came to 14 bases. DNA of the CDR3: TGCAGTGCTTCCCCCTCCGGGGGCTATGGCTACACCTTC. Residues: CSASPSGGYGYTF.

This clonotype was picked up a small number of times. V usage is TRBV11-2 and J usage is TRBJ1-2; 7 bases are a match to TRBD1. The CDR3 extends over 13 amino acids. After removal of 5 bases from V and 8 bases from J, the junction contained 8 bases not matched to a gene. CDR1 SGHAT and CDR2 FQNNGV come from the germline V gene. The CDR3 region is CASSQGPGGGYTF. Written as DNA, the CDR3 is TGTGCCAGCAGCCAGGGACCAGGGGGAGGCTACACCTTC. Full variable domain (missing parts from reference TRBV11-2 and TRBJ1-2): EAGVAQSPRYKIIEKRQSVAFWCNPISGHATLYWYQQILGQGPKLLIQFQNNGVVDDSQLPKDRFSAERLKGVDSTLKIQPAKLEDSAVYLCASSQGPGGGYTFGSGTRLTVV.

In its sample, this clonotype was seen a few times. This chain uses TRBV10-3 with TRBJ1-2; D unresolved. The germline CDR1 and CDR2 sequences are ENHRY and SYGVKD. CDR3 length equals 13 residues. The V gene lost 4 bases and the J gene lost 8 bases, with 14 bases spanning the gap. The CDR3 nucleotides are TGTGCCATCAGTGCGACCGACCTCCGGGGCTACACCTTC. Translation gives CAISATDLRGYTF.

The chain combines TRBV3-1 with TRBJ1-2, with 8 positions matching TRBD1. The V gene end was trimmed by 3 bases and the J gene end by 4 bases; junction bases not matched to a gene: 10. This CDR3 has 16 residues. Germline values: CDR1 LGHDT, CDR2 YNNKEL (reference sequence). CDR3 sequence: CASSHKTDRAIYGYTF. For the CDR3, the DNA is TGTGCCAGCAGCCACAAAACGGACAGGGCAATCTATGGCTACACCTTC.

This chain uses TRBV9 with TRBJ1-5; D may be TRBD1 (6 bases). The V and J ends lost 3 bases and 5 bases respectively, with 12 bases between them. Germline V lookup: CDR1 SGDLS, CDR2 YYNGEE. The CDR3 is 14 residues long. The CDR3 protein is CASSATGTHQPQHF. Here the CDR3 DNA reads TGTGCCAGCAGCGCTACAGGGACTCATCAGCCCCAGCATTTT.

This chain links TRBV10-3 with TRBJ2-3, with D perhaps assigned TRBD1 or TRBD2 (5 bases each). Trimming shortened V by 6 bases and J by 6 bases, and 19 bases separated the two germline ends. CDR3 length: 15 residues. Germline values: CDR1 ENHRY, CDR2 SYGVKD. Here the CDR3 reads CAISEVPGTRDTQYF. For the CDR3, the DNA is TGTGCCATCAGCGAAGTCCCAGGGACGAGGGATACGCAGTATTTT.

The chain employs TRBV6-4 and TRBJ2-1; 7 bases line up with TRBD2. Germline-derived CDR1 and CDR2 are MRHNA and SNTAGT. The CDR3 has 15 residues. Trimming at V came to 0 bases and at J to 8 bases, leaving 7 bases not matched to a gene. DNA of the CDR3: TGTGCCAGCAGTGACTCAGGCGGGGGAGGGGATGAGCAGTTCTTC. Protein product: CASSDSGGGGDEQFF.

The V gene is TRBV5-1, the J gene TRBJ2-1, with D perhaps TRBD1 (6 bases). V lost 0 bases, J lost 6 bases, and 13 bases lay in between. The CDR3 has 15 amino acids. Per germline, CDR1 SGHRS and CDR2 YFSETQ. The CDR3 sequence: CASSLEQGLSNEQFF. The CDR3 nucleotides read TGCGCCAGCAGCTTGGAACAGGGATTGAGCAATGAGCAGTTCTTC.

The table lists this clonotype with a few counts. The chain has TRBV9 and TRBJ2-4; either TRBD1 or TRBD2 may supply D (5 bases each). The ends were cut back, 2 bases at V and 5 bases at J, with 11 bases in the middle. The germline V gene encodes CDR1 SGDLS and CDR2 YYNGEE. The CDR3 is 14 residues long. The CDR3 loop is CASSVWGTENIQYF. The CDR3 nucleotides are TGTGCCAGCAGCGTGTGGGGGACCGAAAACATTCAGTACTTC.

This clonotype was counted only a few times. The rearrangement links TRBV20-1 to TRBJ2-5; no clear D gene. Trimming took 3 bases from V and 3 from J, leaving 14 bases between them. The CDR3 length is 14 residues. Germline values: CDR1 DFQATT, CDR2 SNEGSKA (reference sequence). CDR3 sequence (DNA): TGCAGTGCTAGGCCGGAATGGGATAAAGAGACCCAGTACTTC. Encoded protein: CSARPEWDKETQYF.

This clonotype was seen repeatedly, ten times or more. The gene calls are TRBV12-3 or TRBV12-4 and TRBJ2-1, with 8 bases matching TRBD2. The CDR3 is made up of 11 amino acids. The ends lost 6 bases at V and 12 bases at J; junction bases unmatched: 4. CDR3 in amino acids: CASSDGLAQFF. The CDR3 coding sequence is TGTGCCAGCAGCGACGGACTAGCGCAGTTCTTC.

This rearrangement joins TRBV5-1 to TRBJ1-2; tentatively, D is TRBD1 (5 bases). Trimming cost V 3 bases and J 6 bases, with 18 bases left between them. Germline loops: CDR1 SGHRS, CDR2 YFSETQ. The CDR3 consists of 15 residues. The CDR3 region is CASSSGTPLGDGYTF. The CDR3 DNA is TGCGCCAGCAGCTCCGGGACTCCCTTGGGCGATGGCTACACCTTC.

The chain is built from TRBV5-1 and TRBJ1-2; D possibly corresponds to TRBD1 (6 bases). The CDR3 extends over 13 amino acids. In germline, CDR1 is SGHRS, CDR2 YFSETQ. Trimming stripped 4 bases from V and 8 bases from J, with 15 bases between. The CDR3 sequence is CASSQTGEVGYTF. DNA of the CDR3: TGCGCCAGCAGCCAGACAGGAGAGGTCGGCTACACCTTC.

This clonotype occurred a few times. The V gene is TRBV7-2, the J gene TRBJ2-5; 10 nucleotides align to TRBD2. After removal of 4 bases from V and 1 base from J, the junction contained 6 bases not matched to a gene. This CDR3 is 16 amino acids long. Germline V gene data show CDR1 as SGHTA and CDR2 as FQGNSA. The CDR3, as DNA: TGTGCCAGCAGCTCTTCAGCGGGGGGGCTCCAAGAGACCCAGTACTTC. It translates to CASSSSAGGLQETQYF.

This clonotype was counted between two and nine times. J is TRBJ2-7 and V is TRBV25-1; D might be TRBD1 or TRBD2, each matching 5 bases. Germline V CDR1 and CDR2: MGHDK, SYGVNS. The V end was cut by 3 bases, the J end by 10 bases, with 13 bases between. The CDR3 totals 12 residues. CDR3 nucleotide sequence: TGTGCCAGCAGTGACCCACCGGGACCCCAGTACTTC. Translated: CASSDPPGPQYF.

The rearrangement joins TRBV7-3 to TRBJ2-5; possible D gene TRBD2, 7 bases. Germline V CDR1 and CDR2: SGHTA, FQGTGA. Trimming left V 5 bases short and J 2 bases short, with 15 bases between. The CDR3 consists of 15 residues. CDR3: CASSRGAGVQETQYF. The CDR3 DNA follows: TGTGCCAGCAGCCGGGGGGCGGGGGTACAAGAGACCCAGTACTTC.

This rearrangement joins TRBV7-2 to TRBJ1-2; 7 bases align to TRBD1. With V trimmed by 1 base and J by 10 bases, 6 bases remained unmatched. The length of the CDR3 is 13 residues. Germline V lookup: CDR1 SGHTA, CDR2 FQGNSA. For the CDR3, the DNA is TGTGCCAGCAGCTTAGTGGGGACAGCGCCCTACACCTTC. Translated, it gives CASSLVGTAPYTF.

The chain employs TRBV13 and TRBJ2-7; TRBD1 might be the D (6 bases). The CDR3 is made up of 13 amino acids. The germline CDR1 and CDR2 sequences are PRHDT and FYEKMQ (reference sequence). Trimming stripped 4 bases from V and 5 bases from J, with 12 bases between. As DNA, the CDR3 is TGTGCCAGCAGCTCCTCCAGGGGCCACGAGCAGTACTTC. Amino acid sequence: CASSSSRGHEQYF.

Worth noting for this clonotype: A much larger clone lies a single base off, so this may be a read error. The chain employs TRBV20-1 and TRBJ2-7; D unclear. The CDR3 is made up of 13 amino acids. Germline CDR1 is DFQATT and CDR2 is SNEGSKA (reference sequence). Trimming removed 2 bases at V and 1 base at J, with 9 bases between. CDR3 nucleotide sequence: TGCAGTGCTAGACGGACCGCTTCCTACGAGCAGTACTTC. The encoded protein is CSARRTASYEQYF.

This clonotype was counted at least ten times. The chain couples TRBV6-5 to TRBJ1-2; maybe TRBD1 (5 bases). Germline V gene lookup returns CDR1 MNHEY and CDR2 SVGAGI. The CDR3 extends over 15 amino acids. V gave up 0 bases and J gave up 2 bases, with 10 bases separating them. CDR3 in DNA: TGTGCCAGCAGTTACTCTCATCGGGGGAACTATGGCTACACCTTC. Protein sequence: CASSYSHRGNYGYTF.

This clonotype appeared a few times. The chain joins TRBV18 to TRBJ1-5; TRBD1 matches 9 bases. Trimming cost V 2 bases and J 6 bases; bases outside gene matches: 5. Germline V gives CDR1 KGHSH, CDR2 LQKENI. The CDR3 has 15 amino acids. The CDR3 DNA reads TGTGCCAGCTCACCAGGGACAGGGATCTTTCAGCCCCAGCATTTT. Translation gives CASSPGTGIFQPQHF.

The chain employs TRBV5-5 and TRBJ1-2; D gene ambiguous. The CDR3 totals 13 residues. CDR1 and CDR2 from the germline V gene are SGHKS and YYEKEE (reference sequence). V shed 4 bases and J shed 4 bases, with 11 bases lying between them. CDR3: CASSLWEGYGYTF. The CDR3 DNA sequence: TGTGCCAGCAGCCTATGGGAGGGCTATGGCTACACCTTC.

CDR3 sequence: CASRGTLDSNQPQHF. The CDR3 DNA follows: TGTGCCAGCAGGGGGACATTGGATAGCAATCAGCCCCAGCATTTT. The chain joins TRBV2 to TRBJ1-5, with D perhaps matching TRBD1 (6 bases). V was pared by 6 bases and J by 0 bases, with 12 bases between. The V gene's germline CDR1 is SNHLY and CDR2 FYNNEI. The CDR3 has 15 residues.

This clonotype was seen a few times. The chain has TRBV12-3 or TRBV12-4 and TRBJ2-3; D is undetermined. The CDR3 has 11 residues. Trimming left V 4 bases short and J 5 bases short, with 4 bases between. As DNA, the CDR3 is TGTGCCAGCAGTTCGAAAGATACGCAGTATTTT. Protein product: CASSSKDTQYF.